This T cell receptor beta chain was recovered during a study of metastatic and nonmetastatic thyroid tumors. Overall study context: Malignant and benign thyroid patients had repertoires compared in peripheral blood and tumor or nodule tissue.

This clone was detected ten times or more. Antigen: not known. Germline CDR1 is SGHAT and CDR2 is FQNNGV. Trimming took 5 bases from V and 5 from J, leaving 19 bases between them. The length of the CDR3 is 15 residues. General observations from the study: In both blood and tumor samples, TCR beta diversity was reported significantly higher for malignant than benign nodules.

Before thyroid surgery, none of the patients had received any treatment. Per the authors' pipeline: CDR3 was compared across clinicopathological groups, and the resulting differences were used to build a distant-metastasis classifier for papillary thyroid cancer. TCRdb reprocessed the PCR reads using MiXCR. The V and J calls follow TCRdb's processing rather than the paper's. The table records tens of thousands of clones, 17% of them present only once. This clonotype was sampled from a female donor with papillary thyroid cancer or a benign thyroid nodule (not recorded which). Some clones in this sample may be carry-over from other donors' samples. Sequenced input: tumor tissue. The V gene is TRBV11-2, the J gene TRBJ2-7; D ambiguous. The CDR3 protein is CASSKSPVPSDEQYF. Here the CDR3 DNA reads TGTGCCAGCAGCAAGAGCCCGGTCCCGTCCGACGAGCAGTACTTC.